This TCR beta chain was sequenced during a study of blood T cell repertoires in COVID-19. The data were produced by immunoSEQ multiplex PCR, yet TCRdb's version contains in-frame clones alone and is incomplete. The table shows roughly 260,000 clones, with about nine tenths occurring only once. The CDR3 totals 15 residues. In germline, CDR1 is KGHSH, CDR2 LQKENI. With 3 bases clipped from V and 5 bases from J, the junction kept 5 bases outside the gene matches. Material: peripheral blood. V and J are TRBV18 and TRBJ2-1; 9 bases line up with TRBD2. This clonotype originated in a man in his 60s who had recovered from COVID-19. CDR3 nucleotide sequence: TGTGCCAGCTCACCCTTTAGCGGGGGCCACAATGAGCAGTTCTTC. Protein sequence: CASSPFSGGHNEQFF.